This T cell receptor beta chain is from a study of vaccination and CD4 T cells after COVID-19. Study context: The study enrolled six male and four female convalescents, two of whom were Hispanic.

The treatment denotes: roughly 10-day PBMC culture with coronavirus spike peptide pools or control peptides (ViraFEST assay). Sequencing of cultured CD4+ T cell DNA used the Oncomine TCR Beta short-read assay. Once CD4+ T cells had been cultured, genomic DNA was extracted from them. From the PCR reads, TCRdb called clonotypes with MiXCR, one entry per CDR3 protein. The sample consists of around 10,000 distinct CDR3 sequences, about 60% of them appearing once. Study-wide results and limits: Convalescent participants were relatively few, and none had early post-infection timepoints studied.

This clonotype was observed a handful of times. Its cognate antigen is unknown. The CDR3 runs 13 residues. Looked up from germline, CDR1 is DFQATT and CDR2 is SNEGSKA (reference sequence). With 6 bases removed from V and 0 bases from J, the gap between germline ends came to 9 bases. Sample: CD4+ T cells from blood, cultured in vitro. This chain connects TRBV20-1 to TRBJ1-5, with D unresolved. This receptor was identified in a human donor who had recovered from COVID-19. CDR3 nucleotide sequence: TGCAGTGCAGGGATGTATAGCAATCAGCCCCAGCATTTT. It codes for CSAGMYSNQPQHF.